This T cell receptor beta chain comes out of a study of T cells after yellow fever vaccination. With respect to this clonotype: No antigen is known for it.

A 5'RACE template-switching step, the method used to make TCR cDNA, added a universal primer site and UMIs. TCRdb analysed the 5' RACE reads with MiXCR anew, one entry per CDR3 protein. The sample lists around 160,000 distinct CDR3 sequences; under 7.5% were seen once. CDR3 length: 14 amino acids. Germline V gene sequence: CDR1 SQVTM, CDR2 ANQGSEA. Trimming at V came to 6 bases and at J to 2 bases, leaving 8 bases not matched to a gene. The study's findings and limits: Weaker, the secondary response peaked sooner, at day 5 versus 15. A small proportion of clonotypes was detected in both the CD4 and CD8 compartments. Reappearing after the booster were most of the clones from primary vaccination (roughly 96% CD4, approximately 89% CD8).

The material sequenced was CD4+ T cells sorted from PBMCs, taken 5 days after the first yellow fever vaccination. V usage is TRBV29-1 and J usage is TRBJ1-2; 8 bases match TRBD1. The clonotype was recovered from a man younger than 35 who received the YFV17D yellow fever vaccine. The chain's CDR3 is CSVTTGVRNYGYTF. CDR3 DNA sequence: TGCAGCGTGACGACAGGGGTTAGGAACTATGGCTACACCTTC.